The following is a TCR beta chain sequence with its context. Antigen unknown. These data come from a study of cytomegalovirus exposure and HLA in healthy donors. Study summary: As released early, the data held approximately 80 million unique TCRs from HLA-typed donors.

Points from the study as a whole: When analyzed later, the rates of TCR association showed variation by HLA locus, with DRB1 the most and HLA-C the fewest. Indistinguishability led to the exclusion of some V segments, TRBV6-2 and TRBV6-3 included.

The primer mix had 60 Vbeta and 13 Jbeta primers. TCRdb keeps only in-frame clones here, not all; method: immunoSEQ multiplex PCR. This table has 150,000 to 200,000 clones, 79% appearing once. The junction had 2 bases not matched to a gene; V was cut back by 2 bases and J by 7 bases. Germline CDR1 SGHTA, CDR2 FQGNSA. The CDR3 length is 13 residues. The material sequenced was PBMCs. The receptor was derived from a woman aged 40 to 49 in good health and CMV-seronegative. The V gene is TRBV7-2, the J gene TRBJ2-1; 7 bases agree with TRBD1. The CDR3 region is CASSLRQGNEQFF. Written as DNA, the CDR3 is TGTGCCAGCAGCTTAAGACAGGGAAATGAGCAGTTCTTC.